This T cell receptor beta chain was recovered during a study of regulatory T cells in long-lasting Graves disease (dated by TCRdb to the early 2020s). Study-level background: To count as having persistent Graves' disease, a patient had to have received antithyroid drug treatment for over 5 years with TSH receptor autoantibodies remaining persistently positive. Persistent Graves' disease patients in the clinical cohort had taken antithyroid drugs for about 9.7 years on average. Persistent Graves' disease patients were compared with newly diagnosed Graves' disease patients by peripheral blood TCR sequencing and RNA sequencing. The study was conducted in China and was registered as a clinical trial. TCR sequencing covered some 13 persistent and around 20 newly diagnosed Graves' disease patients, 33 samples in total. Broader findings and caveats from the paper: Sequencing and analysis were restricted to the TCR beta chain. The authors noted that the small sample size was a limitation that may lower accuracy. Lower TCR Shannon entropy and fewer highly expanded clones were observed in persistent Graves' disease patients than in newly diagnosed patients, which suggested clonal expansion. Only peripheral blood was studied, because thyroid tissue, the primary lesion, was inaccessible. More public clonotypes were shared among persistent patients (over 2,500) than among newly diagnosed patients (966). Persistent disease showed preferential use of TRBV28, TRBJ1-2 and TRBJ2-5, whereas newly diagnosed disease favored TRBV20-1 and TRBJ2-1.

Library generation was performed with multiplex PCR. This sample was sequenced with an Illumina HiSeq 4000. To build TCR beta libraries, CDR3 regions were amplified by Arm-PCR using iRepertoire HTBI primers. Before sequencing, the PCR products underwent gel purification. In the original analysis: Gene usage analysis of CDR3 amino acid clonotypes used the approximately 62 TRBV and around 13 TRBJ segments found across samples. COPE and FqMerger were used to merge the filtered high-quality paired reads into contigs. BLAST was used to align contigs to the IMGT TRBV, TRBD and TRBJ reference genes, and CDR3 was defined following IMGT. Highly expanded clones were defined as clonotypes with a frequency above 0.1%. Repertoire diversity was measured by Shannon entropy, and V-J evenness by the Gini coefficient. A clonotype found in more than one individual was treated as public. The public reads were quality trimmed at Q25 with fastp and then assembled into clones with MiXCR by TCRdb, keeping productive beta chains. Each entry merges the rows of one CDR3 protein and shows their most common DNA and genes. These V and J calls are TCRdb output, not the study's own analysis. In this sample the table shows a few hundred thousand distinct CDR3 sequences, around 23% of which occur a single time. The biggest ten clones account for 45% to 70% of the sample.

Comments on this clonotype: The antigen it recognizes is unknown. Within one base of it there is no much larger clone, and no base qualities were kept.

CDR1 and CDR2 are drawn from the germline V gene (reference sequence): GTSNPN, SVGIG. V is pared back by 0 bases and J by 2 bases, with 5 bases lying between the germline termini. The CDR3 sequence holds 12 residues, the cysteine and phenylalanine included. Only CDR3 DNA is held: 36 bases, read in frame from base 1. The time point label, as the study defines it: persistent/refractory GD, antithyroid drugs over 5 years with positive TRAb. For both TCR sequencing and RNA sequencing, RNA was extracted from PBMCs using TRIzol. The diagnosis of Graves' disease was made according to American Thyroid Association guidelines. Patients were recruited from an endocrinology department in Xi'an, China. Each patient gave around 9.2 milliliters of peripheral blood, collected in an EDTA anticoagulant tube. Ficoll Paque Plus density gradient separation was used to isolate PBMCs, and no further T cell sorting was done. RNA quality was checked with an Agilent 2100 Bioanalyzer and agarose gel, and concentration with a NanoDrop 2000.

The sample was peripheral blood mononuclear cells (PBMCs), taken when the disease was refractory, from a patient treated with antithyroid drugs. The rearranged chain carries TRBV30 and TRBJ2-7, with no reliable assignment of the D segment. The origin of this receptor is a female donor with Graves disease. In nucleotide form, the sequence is TGTGCCTGGAGTGTAGAGACCTACGAGCAGTACTTC. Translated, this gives CAWSVETYEQYF. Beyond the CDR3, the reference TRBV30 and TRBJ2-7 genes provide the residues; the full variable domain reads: SQTIHQWPATLVQPVGSPLSLECTVEGTSNPNLYWYRQAAGRGLQLLFYSVGIGQISSEVPQNLSASRPQDRQFILSSKKLLLSDSGFYLCAWSVETYEQYFGPGTRLTVT.